These T cell receptor beta chains were read from a single sample in a study of T cell responses to AZD1222 COVID-19 vaccine. Some clones are missing from TCRdb's copy, which holds only in-frame ones; the method was immunoSEQ multiplex PCR. Of under 150,000 clones in the sample, over 85% were seen once. Sequencing used peripheral blood, obtained on day 0 of AZD1222 vaccination. These receptors were taken from an adult in good health. The CDR3 runs from the conserved cysteine through the conserved F or W. The D gene is left open where the match is weak. Expanded clones get a size class; other rows say once, few or many, or leave the size out.

>once|13|TRBV12-3/TRBV12-4|.|TRBJ1-6
TGTGCCAGCAGTGATGGACGGAGGTCACCCCTCCACTTT
CASSDGRRSPLHF
>.|12|TRBV10-2|.|TRBJ1-1
TGCGCCAGCAGAGGGCAAAGGCCCGAAGCTTTCTTT
CASRGQRPEAFF
>.|11|TRBV20-1|.|TRBJ2-3
TGCAGTGCTAGAGGGGTAGATACGCAGTATTTT
CSARGVDTQYF
>.|13|TRBV6-5|TRBD1|TRBJ1-1
TGTGCCAGCAGAAGACAGGGGACGCCTGAAGCTTTCTTT
CASRRQGTPEAFF
>.|14|TRBV14|.|TRBJ2-1
TGTGCCAGCAGCCAAGCCCCTTCTCGGGGTGAGCAGTTCTTC
CASSQAPSRGEQFF
>.|13|TRBV14|.|TRBJ2-7
TGTGCCAGCAGCCAACGGGGGCGGGAAGGGCAGTACTTC
CASSQRGREGQYF
>.|19|TRBV15|.|TRBJ2-5
TGTGCCACCAGCAGAGCCCGACAGGGGCGGGGGGGCACCAGGGAGACCCAGTACTTC
CATSRARQGRGGTRETQYF
>.|13|TRBV6-5|TRBD2|TRBJ2-1
TGTGCCACCTGGGGGGAGGGAGTCAATGAGCAGTTCTTC
CATWGEGVNEQFF
>.|17|TRBV28|TRBD2|TRBJ2-3
TGTGCCAGCAGTTCCGGGGGACTAGCGGTTAGCACAGATACGCAGTATTTT
CASSSGGLAVSTDTQYF
>.|15|TRBV6-5|.|TRBJ2-2
TGTGCCAGCAGTTACGCGCAGTTGGGAACCGGGGAGCTGTTTTTT
CASSYAQLGTGELFF
>once|16|TRBV5-1|TRBD2|TRBJ2-5
TGCGCCAGCAGCTTGGGACTAGCGGGAAGAAAAGAGACCCAGTACTTC
CASSLGLAGRKETQYF
>.|14|TRBV19|TRBD1|TRBJ2-2
TGTGCCAGCACAAGGACAGGGTCAACCGGGGAGCTGTTTTTT
CASTRTGSTGELFF
>.|18|TRBV7-2|TRBD2|TRBJ2-7
TGTGCCAGCAGCTTAGGTCTGATAGCGGGGGGGCCCATCTACGAGCAGTACTTC
CASSLGLIAGGPIYEQYF
>.|13|TRBV20-1|TRBD2|TRBJ2-7
TGCAGTGCTAGTCGGGAGGTACTCTACGAGCAGTACTTC
CSASREVLYEQYF
>.|14|TRBV2|TRBD1|TRBJ1-2
TGTGCCAGCAGTAGTACAGGGGTAGGCTATGGCTACACCTTC
CASSSTGVGYGYTF
>.|13|TRBV15|.|TRBJ2-3
TGTGCCACAAAAGGGGAGGGCACAGATACGCAGTATTTT
CATKGEGTDTQYF
>.|14|TRBV2|.|TRBJ1-2
TGTGCCAGCAGTGAACAGGATGCTATCTATGGCTACACCTTC
CASSEQDAIYGYTF
>.|15|TRBV2|.|TRBJ1-4
TGTGCCAGCAGTGAATTTGGGGGGACTAATGAAAAACTGTTTTTT
CASSEFGGTNEKLFF
>.|14|TRBV7-8|.|TRBJ1-5
TGTGCCAGCAGCCGAGATTCCTACAATCAGCCCCAGCATTTT
CASSRDSYNQPQHF
>.|16|TRBV3-1/TRBV3-2|.|TRBJ2-7
TGTGCCAGCAGCCAAGTCGGGGGGCTTCATGTCTACGAGCAGTACTTC
CASSQVGGLHVYEQYF
>.|12|TRBV28|.|TRBJ2-7
TGTGCCAGCAGTGAAACAGGGTACGAGCAGTACTTC
CASSETGYEQYF
>.|18|TRBV7-6|.|TRBJ2-1
TGTGCCAGCAGCTTAGGGGGCAGGGCTGGCCGAAATGGCAATGAGCAGTTCTTC
CASSLGGRAGRNGNEQFF
>few|13|TRBV2|.|TRBJ1-1
TGTGCCAGCAGTCCCGGCCTAAGGGCCGGGGCTTTCTTT
CASSPGLRAGAFF